This T cell receptor (beta chain) was recorded in a study of T cells in women clearing cervical HPV infection. This CDR3 is 11 amino acids long. Trimming took 7 bases from V and 7 from J; bases not matched to a gene: 3. Germline V gene sequence: CDR1 SNHLY, CDR2 FYNNEI. Remarks on this clone: Its antigen is unknown. The CDR3 end is not reached by the read, which stops 3 residues before it; the germline J gene fills it in.

Some clones are missing from TCRdb's copy, which holds only in-frame ones; the method was immunoSEQ multiplex PCR. This listing includes approximately 39,000 clones. Broader study findings: Richness differences could reflect unmeasured T-cell content per sample.

Sequenced material: blood buffy coat. The gene calls are TRBV2 and TRBJ1-2; 7 positions match TRBD1. This sequence originates from a woman between 18 and 70 years old with a cervical HPV16 infection that either progressed to CIN3+ or cleared (not recorded which). This chain's CDR3 is CASTGGSGYTF. The CDR3 DNA, read in part, is TGTGCCAGCACAGGGGGATCTGGC.